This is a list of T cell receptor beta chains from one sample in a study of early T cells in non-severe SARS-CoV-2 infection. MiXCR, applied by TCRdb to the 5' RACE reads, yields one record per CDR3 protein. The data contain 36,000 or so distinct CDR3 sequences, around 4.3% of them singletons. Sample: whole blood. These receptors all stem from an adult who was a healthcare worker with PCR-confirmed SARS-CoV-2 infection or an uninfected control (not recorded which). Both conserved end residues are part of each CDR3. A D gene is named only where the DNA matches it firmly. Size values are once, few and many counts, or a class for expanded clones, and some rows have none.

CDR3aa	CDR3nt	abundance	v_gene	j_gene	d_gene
CASSTGQGYYEQYF	TGTGCCAGTAGTACTGGACAGGGTTACTACGAGCAGTACTTC	many	TRBV19	TRBJ2-7	TRBD1
CASSFSLDQPQHF	TGTGCCAGCAGTTTTTCCCTCGATCAGCCCCAGCATTTT	many	TRBV12-3/TRBV12-4	TRBJ1-5	-
CASSLNGAGELFF	TGTGCCAGCAGTTTAAACGGGGCCGGGGAGCTGTTTTTT	many	TRBV27	TRBJ2-2	-
CASSSDRGHGANVLTF	TGTGCCAGCAGCTCCGACAGGGGGCACGGGGCCAACGTCCTGACTTTC	many	TRBV11-3	TRBJ2-6	TRBD1
CASSLQAERGGPVGELFF	TGTGCCAGCAGCCTCCAGGCGGAGCGGGGGGGCCCGGTCGGGGAGCTGTTTTTT	many	TRBV21-1	TRBJ2-2	-
CATSRGPMTGGVYGYTF	TGTGCCACCAGCAGAGGCCCGATGACAGGGGGCGTCTATGGCTACACCTTC	many	TRBV15	TRBJ1-2	TRBD1
CASSPQGTEKLFF	TGTGCCAGCTCACCACAGGGGACCGAAAAACTGTTTTTT	many	TRBV18	TRBJ1-4	-
CASSLTGDEQYF	TGTGCCAGCAGCCTTACAGGGGACGAGCAGTACTTC	many	TRBV5-4	TRBJ2-7	TRBD1
CASSSFRGASNQPQHF	TGTGCCAGCAGCTCCTTCCGAGGGGCAAGCAATCAGCCCCAGCATTTT	few	TRBV7-8	TRBJ1-5	-
CASSLGRGYEQYF	TGTGCCAGCAGTTTGGGGCGGGGTTACGAGCAGTACTTC	-	TRBV12-3/TRBV12-4	TRBJ2-7	-
CASSPLTSAYTDTQYF	TGTGCCAGCAGCCCACTGACTAGCGCCTACACAGATACGCAGTATTTT	-	TRBV4-2	TRBJ2-3	TRBD2
CASSEGAGGSYEQYF	TGTGCCAGCAGTGAAGGCGCAGGGGGCTCCTACGAGCAGTACTTC	many	TRBV25-1	TRBJ2-7	TRBD1
CSALGTLGTEKLFF	TGCAGTGCTTTAGGGACACTCGGGACTGAAAAACTGTTTTTT	many	TRBV20-1	TRBJ1-4	-
CVSSPVRMNTEAFF	TGTGTCAGCTCACCGGTACGGATGAACACTGAAGCTTTCTTT	-	TRBV18	TRBJ1-1	-
CASSPGTSGRAYNEQFF	TGCGCCAGCAGCCCTGGGACTAGCGGGAGGGCCTACAATGAGCAGTTCTTC	many	TRBV5-1	TRBJ2-1	TRBD2
CSARGNTEAFF	TGCAGTGCTAGAGGAAACACTGAAGCTTTCTTT	-	TRBV20-1	TRBJ1-1	-
CASSLAGGHEQFF	TGTGCCAGCAGCTTGGCCGGCGGTCATGAGCAGTTCTTC	many	TRBV5-4	TRBJ2-1	-
CASSPRTRKETQYF	TGTGCCAGCAGCCCTAGGACTAGGAAAGAGACCCAGTACTTC	many	TRBV7-9	TRBJ2-5	TRBD2
CASSELGDTGELFF	TGTGCCAGCAGTGAATTGGGGGACACCGGGGAGCTGTTTTTT	many	TRBV25-1	TRBJ2-2	-
CASRTGGNEQFF	TGTGCCAGCAGGACAGGGGGCAATGAGCAGTTCTTC	few	TRBV6-2/TRBV6-3	TRBJ2-1	TRBD1
CAISGDFTEAFF	TGTGCCATCAGTGGGGACTTCACTGAAGCTTTCTTT	-	TRBV10-3	TRBJ1-1	-
CSVGIRLAGRTDTQYF	TGCAGCGTTGGGATCCGACTAGCGGGGAGGACAGATACGCAGTATTTT	many	TRBV29-1	TRBJ2-3	TRBD2
CATSRDSGGRLHTQYF	TGTGCCACCAGCAGAGATTCGGGCGGGAGGCTCCATACGCAGTATTTT	many	TRBV15	TRBJ2-3	TRBD2